One and the same sample provided the 11 T cell receptor beta chains below, sequenced in a study of blood T cell repertoires in COVID-19 (dated by TCRdb to the early 2020s). Libraries were built with the immunoSEQ multiplex PCR assay. TCRdb holds this immuneACCESS table with in-frame rearrangements only. Some clones are missing; in checked studies, unresolved V genes explain under half, and the rest has no known cause. For this sample the table gives more than 200,000 clones, of which about 79% were detected only once. The top ten constitute 1.4% of the sample. Sequenced input: peripheral blood. The receptors derive from a woman aged 40 to 50 who had recovered from COVID-19.

The chain couples TRBV3-1 (or the pseudogene TRBV3-2) to TRBJ2-7; D call uncertain. This CDR3 has 14 amino acids. Germline loops: CDR1 LGHDT, CDR2 YNNKEL (reference sequence). Trimming took off 0 bases at V and 4 bases at J, with 10 bases between the two ends. DNA for the CDR3: TGTGCCAGCAGCCAAGATCTTGGAGTATACGAGCAGTACTTC. This translates into CASSQDLGVYEQYF.

This clone was observed many times. V is TRBV5-1 and J is TRBJ1-1; D is uncertain. Per germline, CDR1 SGHRS and CDR2 YFSETQ. This CDR3 is built from 12 residues. Between the trimmed V and J ends, which lost 4 bases and 4 bases, there was a span of 8 bases. DNA of the CDR3: TGCGCCAGCAGCAGGGAGGGCACTGAAGCTTTCTTT. This codes for CASSREGTEAFF.

This clone occurred a few times. The genes are TRBV3-1 (or the pseudogene TRBV3-2) and TRBJ2-2, with TRBD1 matching 9 bases. The trim removed 4 bases at V and 6 bases at J, leaving 6 bases unmatched. The CDR3 loop spans 15 amino acids. Germline V gene data show CDR1 as LGHDT and CDR2 as YNNKEL (reference sequence). CDR3 amino acids: CASSPGQGFAGELFF. DNA of the CDR3: TGTGCCAGCAGCCCGGGACAGGGATTCGCCGGGGAGCTGTTTTTT.

The rearrangement joins TRBV3-1 (or the pseudogene TRBV3-2) to TRBJ2-5; 10 bases match TRBD1. Unmatched junction bases numbered 12, after V lost 4 bases and J lost 7 bases. The CDR3 sequence is 16 residues long. CDR1 and CDR2 (germline): LGHDT, YNNKEL (reference sequence). This CDR3 is CASSPKTGGPPGTQYF. The CDR3 nucleotides are TGTGCCAGCAGCCCTAAGACAGGGGGCCCACCGGGGACCCAGTACTTC.

The chain carries TRBV4-3 and TRBJ2-3; tentatively, D is TRBD1 (6 bases). V lost 5 bases and J lost 4, with 16 bases in between. Germline V gives CDR1 LGHNA, CDR2 YSLEER. The CDR3 covers 15 residues. The CDR3 nucleotides are TGCGCCAGCAGCAAAAACAGGGAAAGCGCAGATACGCAGTATTTT. Translating gives CASSKNRESADTQYF.

The chain has TRBV2 and TRBJ2-2; possible D gene TRBD2, 5 bases. Deletions cut 8 bases from V and 0 bases from J, with 19 bases between. The CDR3 consists of 17 residues. Germline V gives CDR1 SNHLY, CDR2 FYNNEI. The CDR3 loop is CASESMAGAANTGELFF. CDR3 in DNA: TGTGCCAGCGAGTCGATGGCGGGCGCCGCGAACACCGGGGAGCTGTTTTTT.

J is TRBJ2-3 and V is TRBV7-2; 12 bases match TRBD2. Germline V gene sequence: CDR1 SGHTA, CDR2 FQGNSA. J was trimmed by 4 bases and V by 5 bases; bases with no gene match: 7. The length of the CDR3 is 16 residues. The CDR3 DNA follows: TGTGCCAGCAGCAAGAGGACTAGCGGGGATGCAGATACGCAGTATTTT. Translating it yields CASSKRTSGDADTQYF.

This chain joins TRBV9 and TRBJ2-5; the match to TRBD1 covers 7 bases. Germline CDR1 and CDR2: SGDLS and YYNGEE. The CDR3 has 14 residues. The junction had 5 bases not matched to a gene; V was cut back by 4 bases and J by 2 bases. Written as DNA, the CDR3 is TGTGCCAGCAGCTACGGGACAGAACAAGAGACCCAGTACTTC. Its protein product is CASSYGTEQETQYF.

This chain joins TRBV11-2 and TRBJ2-7; 12 positions match TRBD2. The V gene's germline CDR1 is SGHAT and CDR2 FQNNGV. The CDR3 totals 18 residues. V trimming: 1 base; J trimming: 3 bases; junction bases outside the gene matches: 10. DNA for the CDR3: TGTGCCAGCAGCTTAGCGCCTAGCGGGGGGGCCTCGAGCTACGAGCAGTACTTC. Translation gives CASSLAPSGGASSYEQYF.

This chain uses TRBV2 with TRBJ2-5, with TRBD1 as a possible D gene (5 bases). This CDR3 spans 13 amino acids. V lost 5 bases, J lost 2 bases, and 9 bases lay in between. From germline, CDR1 is SNHLY and CDR2 FYNNEI. The CDR3 sequence: CASSSTGQETQYF. In nucleotides, the CDR3 is TGTGCCAGCAGTTCAACAGGTCAAGAGACCCAGTACTTC.

This chain connects TRBV11-3 to TRBJ2-7; 7 bases match TRBD2. Trimming cost V 3 bases and J 4 bases; bases outside gene matches: 6. The germline V gene encodes CDR1 SGHNT and CDR2 YENEEA. The CDR3 is made up of 14 amino acids. The CDR3 loop is CASSFGGERYEQYF. The CDR3 DNA reads TGTGCCAGCAGCTTTGGGGGGGAGAGATACGAGCAGTACTTC. The full variable domain, rest sourced from reference TRBV11-3 and TRBJ2-7, is EAGVVQSPRYKIIEKKQPVAFWCNPISGHNTLYWYLQNLGQGPELLIRYENEEAVDDSQLPKDRFSAERLKGVDSTLKIQPAELGDSAVYLCASSFGGERYEQYFGPGTRLTVT.